What follows describes a single T cell receptor beta chain. Its antigen is not known. The germline V and J ends were trimmed by 5 bases and 8 bases, with 4 bases remaining between them. The germline CDR1 and CDR2 sequences are KGHSH and LQKENI. This CDR3 has 11 residues. The data derive from a study of OX40 agonist ivuxolimab in advanced cancers. Looking at the study overall: Previous treatment with anti-PD-1, anti-PD-L1 or anti-CTLA-4 therapy was allowed; 40% had received some. Overall study results and limits: Dose levels from 0.1 to 3.0 mg/kg saw CD4+ and CD8+ blood T cells expand clonally by week 6. Some nonresponders also had low normalized T-cell clonal expansion.

TCRdb's table, derived via immunoSEQ multiplex PCR, lists solely in-frame clones and lacks some. This table has 75,000 to 100,000 clones, around 85% appearing once. The material was CD4+ or CD8+ T cells sorted from blood, obtained in a trial of the OX40 agonist ivuxolimab. The receptor's source is an adult with an advanced solid tumor such as melanoma, head and neck, liver or kidney cancer. The chain employs TRBV18 and TRBJ1-6, with D uncertain. Here the CDR3 reads CASSGDSPLHF. CDR3 DNA sequence: TGTGCCAGCTCAGGCGATTCACCCCTCCACTTT.